What follows is one TCR beta chain and its context. Original methodology: Reference gene primer amplification in the assay estimated nucleated cell counts. The assay was immunoSEQ multiplex PCR, and TCRdb's table has in-frame clones only and misses some. V and J calls and clone size follow that table, whereas D and trimming were derived from the DNA. This sample yields some 51,000 clones, of which 86% are seen a single time; about 1.2% belongs to the top ten. This entry is derived from a study of blood T cell repertoires in COVID-19. CDR1 MNHNS and CDR2 SASEGT come from the germline V gene. This CDR3 contains 15 residues. The V and J ends lost 2 bases and 7 bases respectively, with 15 bases between them.

The source of this sequence is a man aged 55 to 70 with acute or convalescent COVID-19. Sequencing input: peripheral blood. The chain carries TRBV6-1 and TRBJ1-5; no clear D. CDR3 sequence: CASSEYEFYGQPQHF. CDR3 bases: TGTGCCAGCAGTGAATACGAGTTCTACGGGCAGCCCCAGCATTTT.